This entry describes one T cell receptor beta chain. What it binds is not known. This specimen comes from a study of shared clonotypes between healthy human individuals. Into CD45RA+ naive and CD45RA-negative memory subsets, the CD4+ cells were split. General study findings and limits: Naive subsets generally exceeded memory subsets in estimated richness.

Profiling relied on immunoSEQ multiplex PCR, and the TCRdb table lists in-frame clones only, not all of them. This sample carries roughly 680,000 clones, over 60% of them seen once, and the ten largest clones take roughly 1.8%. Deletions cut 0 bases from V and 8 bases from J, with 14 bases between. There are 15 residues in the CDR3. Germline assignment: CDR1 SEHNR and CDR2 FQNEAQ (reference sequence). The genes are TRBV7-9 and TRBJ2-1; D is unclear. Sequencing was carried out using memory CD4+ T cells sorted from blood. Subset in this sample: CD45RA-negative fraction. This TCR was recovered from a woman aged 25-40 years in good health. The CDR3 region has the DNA TGTGCCAGCAGCTTAGCCGGGCGTACGGTGGATGAGCAGTTCTTC. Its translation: CASSLAGRTVDEQFF. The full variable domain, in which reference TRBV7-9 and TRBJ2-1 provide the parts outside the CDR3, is DTGVSQNPRHKITKRGQNVTFRCDPISEHNRLYWYRQTLGQGPEFLTYFQNEAQLEKSRLLSDRFSAERPKGSFSTLEIQRTEQGDSAMYLCASSLAGRTVDEQFFGPGTRLTVL.